The 14 T cell receptor beta chains below were found in one sample sequenced in a study of CXCR3-negative and CXCR3-positive naive CD8 T cells. Their target antigens are unknown. The study made its TRB cDNA libraries by 5' RACE, adding UMI labels. TCRdb reanalyzed the 5' RACE reads, giving one entry per CDR3 protein sequence and no DNA. This repertoire includes tens of thousands of distinct CDR3 sequences. The study, taken as a whole, reports: TRB CDR3 hydrophobicity was greater in CXCR3-positive naive cells than in CXCR3-negative naive cells.

The sample taken for sequencing was naive CXCR3+ CD8+ T cells from blood. Subset meaning: CD45RO-CCR7+CD27+CD95- naive CD8+ T cells expressing CXCR3 (TNR3+). Source of these receptors: a human donor in good health. Some clones in this sample may be carry-over from other donors' samples.

The chain is built from TRBV6-5 and TRBJ2-1; the TCRdb D gene call, TRBD2, has no DNA to confirm it. Germline V gene data show CDR1 as MNHEY and CDR2 as SVGAGI. CDR3 size: 14 residues. The CDR3 sequence: CASSSRTSGSEQFF.

The chain couples TRBV7-9 to TRBJ2-1; TCRdb indicates TRBD1, and absent DNA this call remains unverified. CDR1 SEHNR and CDR2 FQNEAQ come from the germline V gene (reference sequence). This CDR3 region has 16 residues. The CDR3 loop reads CASSGFHGTLYNEQFF.

This chain uses TRBV7-6 with TRBJ2-3. The CDR3 runs to 14 residues. Per germline, CDR1 SGHVS and CDR2 FNYEAQ. The CDR3 is CASSLALGADTQYF.

The V and J genes are TRBV6-1 and TRBJ2-4; TCRdb designates TRBD2, a call that cannot be tested without DNA. The length of the CDR3 is 16 residues. Germline V gene lookup returns CDR1 MNHNS and CDR2 SASEGT. CDR3 sequence: CASRQRDRGGQNIQYF.

The chain recombines TRBV12-3 or TRBV12-4 with TRBJ1-1; TCRdb reports TRBD1, a call that lacks DNA to check it against. CDR3 length equals 15 residues. The CDR3 protein is CASSLAGGRDTEAFF.

CDR3 amino acids: CASSPRADSYEQYF. The chain carries TRBV7-9 and TRBJ2-7; TCRdb lists TRBD2, though no DNA is available to test this call. Germline-derived CDR1 and CDR2 are SEHNR and FQNEAQ (reference sequence). This CDR3 is 14 amino acids long.

The V and J genes are TRBV20-1 and TRBJ2-3; the TRBD1 assignment by TCRdb is unverifiable without DNA. The germline V gene has CDR1 DFQATT and CDR2 SNEGSKA (reference sequence). This CDR3 is built from 16 residues. The CDR3 protein is CSALTTPGTSADTQYF.

The chain recombines TRBV28 with TRBJ2-2; TCRdb names TRBD1, which stays unverified in the absence of DNA. The germline V gene encodes CDR1 MDHEN and CDR2 SYDVKM. The CDR3 extends over 18 amino acids. CDR3 protein: CASSIDRGGGGSYGELFF.

This chain uses TRBV7-7 with TRBJ2-1; TCRdb outputs TRBD2, but without DNA this stays unchecked. Germline V lookup: CDR1 SSHAT, CDR2 FNYEAQ (reference sequence). The CDR3 is 15 amino acids. CDR3 in amino acids: CASSHGTSEIDEQFF.

The chain links TRBV6-2 or TRBV6-3 to TRBJ2-7. Germline assignment: CDR1 MNHEY and CDR2 SVGEGT. This CDR3 spans 11 amino acids. The CDR3 sequence: CASAIANEQYF.

The chain links TRBV5-1 to TRBJ2-2. Per the germline V gene, CDR1 is SGHRS and CDR2 is YFSETQ. The CDR3 runs 15 residues. The CDR3 loop reads CASSLDSSNTGELFF.

The rearrangement links TRBV6-5 to TRBJ1-1; the TCRdb D gene call, TRBD1, has no DNA to confirm it. CDR1 and CDR2 (germline): MNHEY, SVGAGI. This CDR3 is built from 15 residues. This CDR3 reads CASSTLTGGNTEAFF.

V is TRBV4-1 and J is TRBJ1-4; with no DNA, the TCRdb D assignment of TRBD1 cannot be verified. Germline V gene lookup returns CDR1 MGHRA and CDR2 YSYEKL. The CDR3 extends over 14 amino acids. This CDR3 is CASSQRGGQEKLFF.

This rearrangement joins TRBV9 to TRBJ2-1; TCRdb's D gene call, TRBD1, goes unchecked for lack of DNA. Germline V gene data show CDR1 as SGDLS and CDR2 as YYNGEE. There are 12 residues in the CDR3. The CDR3: CASKGLGDEQFF.